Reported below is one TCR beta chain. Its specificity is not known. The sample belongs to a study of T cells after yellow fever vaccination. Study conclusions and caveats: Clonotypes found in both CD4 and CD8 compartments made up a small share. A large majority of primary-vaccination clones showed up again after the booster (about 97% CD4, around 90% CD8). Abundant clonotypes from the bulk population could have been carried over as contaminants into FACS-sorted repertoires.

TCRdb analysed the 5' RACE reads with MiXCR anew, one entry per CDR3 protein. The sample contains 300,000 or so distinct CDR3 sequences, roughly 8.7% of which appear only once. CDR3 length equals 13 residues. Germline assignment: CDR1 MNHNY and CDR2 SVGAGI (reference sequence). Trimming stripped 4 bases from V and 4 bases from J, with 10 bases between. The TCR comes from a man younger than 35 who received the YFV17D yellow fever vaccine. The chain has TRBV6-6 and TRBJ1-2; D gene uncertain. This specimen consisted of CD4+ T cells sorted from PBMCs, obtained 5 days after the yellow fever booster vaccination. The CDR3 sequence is CASSSTAGYGYTF. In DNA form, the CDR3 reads TGTGCCAGCAGTTCCACGGCGGGCTATGGCTACACCTTC.